The rows below give T cell receptor beta chains drawn from one sample of a study of T-cell reconstitution after alpha-beta-depleted transplantation in children. TCRdb re-analysed the PCR reads in MiXCR, keeping a single row per CDR3 protein. The table shows hundreds of thousands of distinct CDR3 sequences, with about a tenth occurring only once. Here the sequenced sample was PBMCs from the stem cell graft donor, taken from the stem cell graft. The receptors were gathered from a human donor who donated a stem cell graft to a child with acute lymphoblastic leukemia. The CDR3 runs from the conserved cysteine through the conserved F or W. Each record gives: D gene, V gene, clone size, J gene, CDR3 DNA, CDR3 protein. A D gene is named only where the DNA matches it firmly. Part of the rows lack a size; the others show once, few, many or a class for expanded clones.

D gene: .; V gene: TRBV5-1; clone size: many; J gene: TRBJ2-5; CDR3 DNA: TGCGCCAGCAGCTTCGAGACAGGCAGCTTACAAGAGACCCAGTACTTC; CDR3 protein: CASSFETGSLQETQYF
D gene: .; V gene: TRBV5-1; clone size: .; J gene: TRBJ2-2; CDR3 DNA: TGCGCCACCGCCTTAAACACCGGGGAGCTGTTTTTT; CDR3 protein: CATALNTGELFF
D gene: TRBD2; V gene: TRBV5-1; clone size: .; J gene: TRBJ2-1; CDR3 DNA: TGCGCCAGCAGCCCTTCTAGCGGGGGGGCCTCCTACAATGAGCAGTTCTTC; CDR3 protein: CASSPSSGGASYNEQFF
D gene: .; V gene: TRBV6-1; clone size: .; J gene: TRBJ2-7; CDR3 DNA: TGTGCCAGCAGTGAGCAGGGGGGCCAGAGCTACGAGCAGTACTTC; CDR3 protein: CASSEQGGQSYEQYF
D gene: TRBD1; V gene: TRBV27; clone size: .; J gene: TRBJ1-1; CDR3 DNA: TGTGCCAGCAGTTTCCCCGGGACAGGCGAAGCTTTCTTT; CDR3 protein: CASSFPGTGEAFF
D gene: .; V gene: TRBV28; clone size: many; J gene: TRBJ2-3; CDR3 DNA: TGTGCCAGCAGCCCATCAGGGGCCCGGGTAGATACGCAGTATTTT; CDR3 protein: CASSPSGARVDTQYF
D gene: .; V gene: TRBV6-4; clone size: .; J gene: TRBJ2-2; CDR3 DNA: TGTGCCAGCGGGCCCCAAGGGGCCACCGGGGAGCTGTTTTTT; CDR3 protein: CASGPQGATGELFF
D gene: .; V gene: TRBV7-6; clone size: .; J gene: TRBJ2-5; CDR3 DNA: TGTGCCAGCAGGGCCGGGGGGCAAGAAGAGACCCAGTACTTC; CDR3 protein: CASRAGGQEETQYF
D gene: TRBD1; V gene: TRBV12-3/TRBV12-4; clone size: many; J gene: TRBJ2-4; CDR3 DNA: TGTGCCAGCAACCAAGGGGGCGTGATGAACATTCAGTACTTC; CDR3 protein: CASNQGGVMNIQYF
D gene: TRBD1; V gene: TRBV5-1; clone size: .; J gene: TRBJ1-5; CDR3 DNA: TGCGCCAGCAGCATCGGGACAGATAGCAATCAGCCCCAGCATTTT; CDR3 protein: CASSIGTDSNQPQHF
D gene: .; V gene: TRBV10-2; clone size: many; J gene: TRBJ2-1; CDR3 DNA: TGCGCCAGCAGTGACTATCTCTCCTACAATGAGCAGTTCTTC; CDR3 protein: CASSDYLSYNEQFF